These 6 T cell receptor beta chains originate from one sample sequenced in a study of CD4 and CD8 cells across lung adenocarcinoma regions. TCRdb passed the PCR reads through MiXCR, listing each CDR3 protein once. The sample holds more than 9,000 distinct CDR3 sequences, about 45% seen once. Sample: CD8+ T cells from the margin of a lung tumor. Receptor source: a female donor with lung adenocarcinoma. The CD4 and CD8 labels of this study may be unreliable.

V and J are TRBV7-6 and TRBJ2-1; D may match TRBD1 or TRBD2 (5 bases each). Germline CDR1 reads SGHVS; CDR2 reads FNYEAQ. Trimming stripped 6 bases from V and 9 bases from J, with 15 bases between. This CDR3 spans 13 amino acids. The DNA of the CDR3 is TGTGCCAGCAGTTTTCCCCGGGACGTTGAGCAGTTCTTC. Translating it yields CASSFPRDVEQFF.

This clonotype was counted a few times. V usage is TRBV6-1 and J usage is TRBJ1-2, with D uncertain. The V gene's germline CDR1 is MNHNS and CDR2 SASEGT. Trimming shortened V by 0 bases and J by 4 bases, and 9 bases separated the two germline ends. This CDR3 is built from 14 residues. Here the CDR3 DNA reads TGTGCCAGCAGTGAAGCGGGCGGAATCTATGGCTACACCTTC. Its protein is CASSEAGGIYGYTF.

This clonotype is labeled as medium-sized. This chain uses TRBV6-1 with TRBJ2-5, with TRBD1 matching 7 bases. The V gene's germline CDR1 is MNHNS and CDR2 SASEGT. The V segment lost 7 bases and the J segment 4 bases; nucleotides outside the gene matches: 3. This CDR3 contains 12 residues. The CDR3 protein is CASNRGGETQYF. CDR3 nucleotide sequence: TGTGCCAGCAACAGGGGCGGAGAGACCCAGTACTTC.

The rearrangement uses TRBV20-1 and TRBJ1-2; D unclear. CDR3 length equals 13 residues. V gave up 3 bases and J gave up 4 bases, with 12 bases separating them. From germline, CDR1 is DFQATT and CDR2 SNEGSKA (reference sequence). CDR3: CSASDQEVYGYTF. CDR3 sequence (DNA): TGCAGTGCTAGTGACCAGGAGGTCTATGGCTACACCTTC.

Points on this clonotype: The junction departs from germline at one end; a sequencing error may be responsible. The rearrangement joins TRBV6-1 to TRBJ2-3; tentatively, D is TRBD2 (6 bases). The CDR3 has 15 amino acids. The V gene's germline CDR1 is MNHNS and CDR2 SASEGT. CDR3 nucleotide sequence: TGTGCCAGCAGTGAAACACAGCGGGCCGTGGAGACGCAGTATTTC. Protein: CASSETQRAVETQYF.

This clonotype was seen more than once but under ten times. This sequence joins TRBV7-2 and TRBJ1-1, with a possible D match to TRBD1 (6 bases). Germline V gene sequence: CDR1 SGHTA, CDR2 FQGNSA. The CDR3 is made up of 15 amino acids. Trimming took 3 bases from V and 5 from J, leaving 16 bases between them. CDR3 sequence: CASSFAGARGTEAFF. CDR3 coding DNA: TGTGCCAGCAGCTTTGCAGGGGCTAGAGGAACTGAAGCTTTCTTT.